This is a list of T cell receptor beta chains from one sample in a study of blood T cells in healthy people across ages. A single record per CDR3 protein comes from TCRdb applying MiXCR to the 5' RACE reads. The sample has about 800,000 distinct CDR3 sequences, 55% to 75% seen once. The sequenced material came from blood. The receptors originated from a man aged 30-40 years in good health. Each CDR3 is given with its conserved first and last residue. D genes are given only for firm matches. Rows may omit the clone size; those that give it use once, few, many or a size class.

j_call: TRBJ1-5
v_call: TRBV20-1
d_call: -
clone_size: -
cdr3_nt: TGCAGTGCTAGCCCCGAGTGGGATGCCAATCAGCCCCAGCATTTT
cdr3_aa: CSASPEWDANQPQHF

j_call: TRBJ1-1
v_call: TRBV7-3
d_call: -
clone_size: -
cdr3_nt: TGTGCCAGCAGCTTAACGGGGTTAGTTGAAGCTTTCTTT
cdr3_aa: CASSLTGLVEAFF

j_call: TRBJ2-7
v_call: TRBV7-9
d_call: TRBD1
clone_size: few
cdr3_nt: TGTGCCAGCAGCTACGGACAGGGGGTGATCTACGAGCAGTACTTC
cdr3_aa: CASSYGQGVIYEQYF

j_call: TRBJ2-6
v_call: TRBV21-1
d_call: -
clone_size: -
cdr3_nt: TGTGCCAGCAGCAAATTACATAGCTCCGGGGCCAACGTCCTGACTTTC
cdr3_aa: CASSKLHSSGANVLTF

j_call: TRBJ2-5
v_call: TRBV6-6
d_call: -
clone_size: -
cdr3_nt: TGTGCCAGCAGTTACAGGCAGGGGAGAGGAGAGACCCAGTACTTC
cdr3_aa: CASSYRQGRGETQYF

j_call: TRBJ2-3
v_call: TRBV4-2
d_call: TRBD2
clone_size: -
cdr3_nt: TGTGCCAGCAGCCGGGGACTAGCGGGAGGCACGCAGGATACGCAGTATTTT
cdr3_aa: CASSRGLAGGTQDTQYF

j_call: TRBJ2-7
v_call: TRBV28
d_call: -
clone_size: -
cdr3_nt: TGTGCCAGCCGAAACGAGCAGTACTTC
cdr3_aa: CASRNEQYF

j_call: TRBJ2-6
v_call: TRBV20-1
d_call: -
clone_size: few
cdr3_nt: TGCAGTGCTACCCCCAATCTTGGGGATTCTGGGGCCAACGTCCTGACTTTC
cdr3_aa: CSATPNLGDSGANVLTF

j_call: TRBJ2-5
v_call: TRBV20-1
d_call: -
clone_size: -
cdr3_nt: TGCAGTGCTAGACCGGGCCTGAGTTTTGTGACCCAGTACTTC
cdr3_aa: CSARPGLSFVTQYF

j_call: TRBJ1-4
v_call: TRBV12-5
d_call: -
clone_size: few
cdr3_nt: TGTGCTAGTGGTTTGCGTGGTGCAACTAATGAAAAACTGTTTTTT
cdr3_aa: CASGLRGATNEKLFF

j_call: TRBJ1-2
v_call: TRBV24-1
d_call: -
clone_size: -
cdr3_nt: TGTGCCACCAGTGACGATACTGGGTATGGCTACACCTTC
cdr3_aa: CATSDDTGYGYTF

j_call: TRBJ2-5
v_call: TRBV3-1
d_call: -
clone_size: few
cdr3_nt: TGTGCCAGCAGCCAAGATCCCAGGGGTACAGAGACCCAGTACTTC
cdr3_aa: CASSQDPRGTETQYF

j_call: TRBJ2-3
v_call: TRBV20-1
d_call: TRBD2
clone_size: few
cdr3_nt: TGCAGTGCCCCACCCACTAGCGGGGGGGCTTCAGATACGCAGTATTTT
cdr3_aa: CSAPPTSGGASDTQYF

j_call: TRBJ2-6
v_call: TRBV10-2
d_call: -
clone_size: -
cdr3_nt: TGCGCCAGCAGTGAGACGGCGTTAAGCCCTGGGGCCAACGTCCTGACTTTC
cdr3_aa: CASSETALSPGANVLTF

j_call: TRBJ2-7
v_call: TRBV2
d_call: TRBD1
clone_size: few
cdr3_nt: TGTGCCAGCTCCCTAAAGACAGGGGTGGTCGAGCAGTACTTC
cdr3_aa: CASSLKTGVVEQYF

j_call: TRBJ2-7
v_call: TRBV4-2
d_call: TRBD2
clone_size: -
cdr3_nt: TGTGCCAGCAGCCAAGATTCTAGCGGGGGTTACAATGAGCAGTACTTC
cdr3_aa: CASSQDSSGGYNEQYF

j_call: TRBJ1-3
v_call: TRBV20-1
d_call: -
clone_size: -
cdr3_nt: TGCAGTGCTTTCAAGGCTAACACCATATATTTT
cdr3_aa: CSAFKANTIYF

j_call: TRBJ2-1
v_call: TRBV4-3
d_call: -
clone_size: -
cdr3_nt: TGCGCCAGCTCCGCCGGGACTTTTCTCCTGAATGAGCAGTTCTTC
cdr3_aa: CASSAGTFLLNEQFF

j_call: TRBJ2-1
v_call: TRBV27
d_call: -
clone_size: -
cdr3_nt: TGTGCCAGCAGTTTAAGCCCTTTCCAGTACAATGAGCAGTTCTTC
cdr3_aa: CASSLSPFQYNEQFF

j_call: TRBJ2-5
v_call: TRBV20-1
d_call: -
clone_size: few
cdr3_nt: TGCAGTGCCCTCTCATTTCAAGAACAAGAGACCCAGTACTTC
cdr3_aa: CSALSFQEQETQYF